This TCR beta chain was recovered during a study of CD8+ T cells in alopecia areata. At the level of the study: A regimen of oral tofacitinib, 5 to 10 mg twice daily, was given to treated patients.

Notes on the study in general: Researchers say the link of baseline CD8+ expansion to response remains uncertain, with one nonresponder. Many of the expanded lesional clones endured in scalp and blood while on tofacitinib.

Treatment described: oral pan-JAK inhibitor, 5-10 mg twice daily. Researchers picked out CD4+ and CD8+ T cells from PBMCs by sorting. Worth noting for this clone: Antigen specificity is unknown.

Reverse transcription of extracted RNA yielded cDNA, which provided the sequencing template. Assay used: immunoSEQ multiplex PCR; TCRdb lists only in-frame clones, some missing. The sample lists about 190,000 clones, under 80% seen once, with about 1.3% in the top ten. The CDR3 runs 15 residues. Germline assignment: CDR1 SGHVS and CDR2 FQNEAQ. J was trimmed by 5 bases and V by 1 base; bases with no gene match: 5. This chain joins TRBV7-8 and TRBJ1-5; 7 bases fit TRBD1. The receptor was isolated from a human donor with alopecia areata. The sample here was CD4+ T cells sorted from blood, taken around week 50, from a patient treated with tofacitinib. The DNA of the CDR3 is TGTGCCAGCAGCTTAGTCGGGCAGGGGGATCAGCCCCAGCATTTT. It encodes CASSLVGQGDQPQHF.